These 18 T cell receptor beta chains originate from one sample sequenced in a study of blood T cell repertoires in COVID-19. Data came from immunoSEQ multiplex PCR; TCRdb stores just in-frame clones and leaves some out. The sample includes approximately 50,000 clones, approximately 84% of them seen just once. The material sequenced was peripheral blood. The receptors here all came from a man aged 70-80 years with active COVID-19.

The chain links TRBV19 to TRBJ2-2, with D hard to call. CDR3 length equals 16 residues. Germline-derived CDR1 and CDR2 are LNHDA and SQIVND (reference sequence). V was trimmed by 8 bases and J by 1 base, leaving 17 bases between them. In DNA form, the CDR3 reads TGTGCCAGTTCAATCCGTTCCCGCGGGAACACCGGGGAGCTGTTTTTT. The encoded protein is CASSIRSRGNTGELFF.

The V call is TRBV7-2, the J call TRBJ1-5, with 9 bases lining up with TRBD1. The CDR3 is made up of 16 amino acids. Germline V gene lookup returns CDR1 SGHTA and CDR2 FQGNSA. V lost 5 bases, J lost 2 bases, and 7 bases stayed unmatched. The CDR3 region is CASSRGQGGGNQPQHF. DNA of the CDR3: TGTGCCAGCAGCCGGGGACAGGGCGGGGGCAATCAGCCCCAGCATTTT.

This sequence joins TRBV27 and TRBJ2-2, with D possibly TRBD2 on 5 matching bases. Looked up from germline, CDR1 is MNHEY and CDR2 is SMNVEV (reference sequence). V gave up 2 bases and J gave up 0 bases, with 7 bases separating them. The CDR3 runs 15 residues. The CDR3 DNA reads TGTGCCAGCAGTTTAGAGGGTTCGAACACCGGGGAGCTGTTTTTT. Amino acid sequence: CASSLEGSNTGELFF.

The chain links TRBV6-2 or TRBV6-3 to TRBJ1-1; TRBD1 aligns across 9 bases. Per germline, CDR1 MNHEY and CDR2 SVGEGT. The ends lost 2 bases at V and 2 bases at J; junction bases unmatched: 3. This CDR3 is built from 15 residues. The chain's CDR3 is CASSYRGQGNTEAFF. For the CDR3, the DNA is TGTGCCAGCAGTTACCGGGGACAGGGTAACACTGAAGCTTTCTTT.

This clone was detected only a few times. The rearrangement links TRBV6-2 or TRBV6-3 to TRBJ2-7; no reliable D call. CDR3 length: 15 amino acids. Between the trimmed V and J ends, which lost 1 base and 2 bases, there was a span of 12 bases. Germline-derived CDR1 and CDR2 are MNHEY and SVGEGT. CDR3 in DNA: TGTGCCAGCAGTTACTTCGAGCGCCCGCCCTACGAGCAGTACTTC. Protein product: CASSYFERPPYEQYF.

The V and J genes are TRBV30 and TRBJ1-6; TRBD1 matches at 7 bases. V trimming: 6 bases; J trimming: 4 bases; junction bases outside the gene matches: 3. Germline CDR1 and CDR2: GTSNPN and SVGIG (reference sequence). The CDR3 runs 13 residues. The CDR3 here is CACRGEYNSPLHF. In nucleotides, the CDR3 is TGTGCCTGCAGGGGGGAGTATAATTCACCCCTCCACTTT.

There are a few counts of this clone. In DNA form, the CDR3 reads TGTGCCAGCGCGGCGGGAATTAGCAATCAGCCCCAGCATTTT. This sequence encodes CASAAGISNQPQHF. The chain has TRBV6-5 and TRBJ1-5; D not certain. Germline V gene sequence: CDR1 MNHEY, CDR2 SVGAGI. The ends were cut back, 8 bases at V and 0 bases at J, with 11 bases in the middle. This CDR3 contains 14 residues.

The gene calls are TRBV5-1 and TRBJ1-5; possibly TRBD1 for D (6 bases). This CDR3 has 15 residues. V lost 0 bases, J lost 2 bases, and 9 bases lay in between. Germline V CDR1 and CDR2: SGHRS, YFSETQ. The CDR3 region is CASSLEPGGNQPQHF. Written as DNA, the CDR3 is TGCGCCAGCAGCTTGGAGCCAGGGGGCAATCAGCCCCAGCATTTT.

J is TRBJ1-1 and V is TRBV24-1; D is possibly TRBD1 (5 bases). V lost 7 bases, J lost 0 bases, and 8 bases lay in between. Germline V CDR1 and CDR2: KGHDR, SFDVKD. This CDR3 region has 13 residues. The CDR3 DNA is TGTGCCACCAGCACAGGACTGAACACTGAAGCTTTCTTT. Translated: CATSTGLNTEAFF.

The CDR3 nucleotides are TGTGCCAGCAGCTTAAGCCAGGGGGCGGCTGGGGCCAACGTCCTGACTTTC. It is translated as CASSLSQGAAGANVLTF. The chain carries TRBV7-2 and TRBJ2-6, with TRBD1 identical over 8 bases. The CDR3 extends over 17 amino acids. Germline-derived CDR1 and CDR2 are SGHTA and FQGNSA. V gave up 2 bases and J gave up 2 bases; unmatched junction bases: 5.

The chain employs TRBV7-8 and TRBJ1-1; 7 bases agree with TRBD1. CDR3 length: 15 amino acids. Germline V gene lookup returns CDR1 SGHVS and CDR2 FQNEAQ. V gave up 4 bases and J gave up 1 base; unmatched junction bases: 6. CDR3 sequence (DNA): TGTGCCAGCAGCTCGTGGGACAGAGCGAACACTGAAGCTTTCTTT. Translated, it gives CASSSWDRANTEAFF.

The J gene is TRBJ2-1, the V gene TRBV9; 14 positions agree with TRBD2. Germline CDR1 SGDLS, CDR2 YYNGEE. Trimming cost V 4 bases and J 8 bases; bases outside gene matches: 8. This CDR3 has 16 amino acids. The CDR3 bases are TGTGCCAGCAGCTTACGGACTAGCGGGGGGTGGGATGAGCAGTTCTTC. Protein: CASSLRTSGGWDEQFF.

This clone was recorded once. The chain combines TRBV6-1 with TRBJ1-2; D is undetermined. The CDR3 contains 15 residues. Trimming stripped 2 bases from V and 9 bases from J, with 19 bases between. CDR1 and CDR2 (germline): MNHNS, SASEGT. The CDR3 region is CASSEKGTTKTRYTF. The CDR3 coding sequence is TGTGCCAGCAGTGAAAAAGGCACAACTAAAACCCGCTACACCTTC.

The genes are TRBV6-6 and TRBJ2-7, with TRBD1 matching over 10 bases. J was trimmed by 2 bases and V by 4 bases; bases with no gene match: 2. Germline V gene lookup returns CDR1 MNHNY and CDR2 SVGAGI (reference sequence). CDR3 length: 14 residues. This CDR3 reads CASSWGQGTYEQYF. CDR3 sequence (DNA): TGTGCCAGCAGTTGGGGACAGGGGACCTACGAGCAGTACTTC.

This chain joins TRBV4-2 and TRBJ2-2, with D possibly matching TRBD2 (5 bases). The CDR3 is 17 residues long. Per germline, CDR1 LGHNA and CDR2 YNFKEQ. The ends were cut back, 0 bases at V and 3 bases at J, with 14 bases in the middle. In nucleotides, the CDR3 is TGTGCCAGCAGCCAAGACGGTGAGGGTGGGGACACCGGGGAGCTGTTTTTT. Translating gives CASSQDGEGGDTGELFF.

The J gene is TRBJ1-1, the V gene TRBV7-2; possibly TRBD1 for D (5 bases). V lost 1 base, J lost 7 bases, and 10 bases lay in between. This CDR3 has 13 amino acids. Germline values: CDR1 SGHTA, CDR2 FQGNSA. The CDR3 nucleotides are TGTGCCAGCAGCTTAGGTCCAGGGCGTGAAGCTTTCTTT. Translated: CASSLGPGREAFF.

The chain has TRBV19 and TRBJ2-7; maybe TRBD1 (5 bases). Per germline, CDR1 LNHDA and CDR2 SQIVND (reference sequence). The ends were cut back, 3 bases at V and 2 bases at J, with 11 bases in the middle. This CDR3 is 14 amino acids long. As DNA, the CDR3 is TGTGCCAGTAGTATCGTACAGGCCCCCTACGAGCAGTACTTC. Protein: CASSIVQAPYEQYF.

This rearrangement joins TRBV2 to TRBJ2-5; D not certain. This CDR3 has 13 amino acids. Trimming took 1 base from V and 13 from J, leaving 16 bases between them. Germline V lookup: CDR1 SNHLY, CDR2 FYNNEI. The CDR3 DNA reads TGTGCCAGCAGTGAAGAGATGGGTAGCCGCCGGTACTTC. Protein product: CASSEEMGSRRYF.